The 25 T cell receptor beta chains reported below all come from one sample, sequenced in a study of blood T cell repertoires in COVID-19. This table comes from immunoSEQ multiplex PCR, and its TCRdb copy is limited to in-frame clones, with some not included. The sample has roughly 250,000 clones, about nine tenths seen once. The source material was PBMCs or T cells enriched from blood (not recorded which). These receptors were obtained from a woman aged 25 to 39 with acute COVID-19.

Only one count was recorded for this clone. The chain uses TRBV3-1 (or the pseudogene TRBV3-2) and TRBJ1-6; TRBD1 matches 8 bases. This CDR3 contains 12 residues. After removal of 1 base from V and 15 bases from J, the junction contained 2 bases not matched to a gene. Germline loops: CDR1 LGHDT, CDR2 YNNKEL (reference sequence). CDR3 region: CASSQAGQVLHF. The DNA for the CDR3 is TGTGCCAGCAGCCAAGCGGGACAGGTCCTCCACTTT.

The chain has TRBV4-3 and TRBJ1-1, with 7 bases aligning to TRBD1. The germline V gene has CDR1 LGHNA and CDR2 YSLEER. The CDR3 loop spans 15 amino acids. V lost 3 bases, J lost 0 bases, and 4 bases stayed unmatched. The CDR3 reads CASSQQGQLNTEAFF. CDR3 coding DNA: TGCGCCAGCAGCCAGCAGGGACAGTTGAACACTGAAGCTTTCTTT.

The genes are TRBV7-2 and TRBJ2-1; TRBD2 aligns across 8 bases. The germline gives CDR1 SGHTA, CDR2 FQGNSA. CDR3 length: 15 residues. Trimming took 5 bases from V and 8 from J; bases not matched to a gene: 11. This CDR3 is CASSPGGTRGHEQFF. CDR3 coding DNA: TGTGCCAGCAGCCCGGGGGGGACCCGAGGGCATGAGCAGTTCTTC.

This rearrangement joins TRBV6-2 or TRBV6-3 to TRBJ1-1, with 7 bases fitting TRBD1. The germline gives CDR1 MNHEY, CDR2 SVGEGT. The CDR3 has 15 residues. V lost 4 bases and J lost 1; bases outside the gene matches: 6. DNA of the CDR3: TGTGCCAGCAGTTCCCCCCAGGGGGGGAACACTGAAGCTTTCTTT. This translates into CASSSPQGGNTEAFF.

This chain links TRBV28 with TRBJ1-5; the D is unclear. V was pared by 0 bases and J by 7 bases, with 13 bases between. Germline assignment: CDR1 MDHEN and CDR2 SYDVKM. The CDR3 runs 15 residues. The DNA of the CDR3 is TGTGCCAGCAGTTTATGGCGGGAGTCGGGACAGCCCCAGCATTTT. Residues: CASSLWRESGQPQHF.

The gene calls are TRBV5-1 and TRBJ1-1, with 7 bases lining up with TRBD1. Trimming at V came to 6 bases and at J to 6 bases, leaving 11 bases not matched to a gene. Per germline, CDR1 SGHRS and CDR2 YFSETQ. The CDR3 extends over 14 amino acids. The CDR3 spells CASTSLTGDSEAFF. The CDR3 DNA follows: TGCGCCAGCACCTCCCTTACAGGGGATTCTGAAGCTTTCTTT.

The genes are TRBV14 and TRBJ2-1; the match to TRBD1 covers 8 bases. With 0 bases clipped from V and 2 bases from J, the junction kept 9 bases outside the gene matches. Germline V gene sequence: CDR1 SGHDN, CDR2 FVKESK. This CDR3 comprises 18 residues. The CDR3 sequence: CASSQDGLAGGAYNEQFF. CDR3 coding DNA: TGTGCCAGCAGCCAAGATGGCCTTGCAGGGGGCGCCTACAATGAGCAGTTCTTC.

DNA for the CDR3: TGTGCCAGCAGCGCCGGGACAGGCCTTGGGCGGGAGCTGTTTTTT. Protein product: CASSAGTGLGRELFF. V and J are TRBV11-2 and TRBJ2-2; 8 bases map to TRBD1. This CDR3 has 15 amino acids. Germline V lookup: CDR1 SGHAT, CDR2 FQNNGV. With 5 bases clipped from V and 9 bases from J, the junction kept 11 bases outside the gene matches.

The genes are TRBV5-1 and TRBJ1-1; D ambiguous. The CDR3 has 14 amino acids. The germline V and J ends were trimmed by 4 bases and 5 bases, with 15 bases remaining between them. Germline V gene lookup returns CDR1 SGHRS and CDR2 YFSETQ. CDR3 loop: CASSLTHTGTEAFF. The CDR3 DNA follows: TGCGCCAGCAGCCTAACCCATACCGGGACTGAAGCTTTCTTT.

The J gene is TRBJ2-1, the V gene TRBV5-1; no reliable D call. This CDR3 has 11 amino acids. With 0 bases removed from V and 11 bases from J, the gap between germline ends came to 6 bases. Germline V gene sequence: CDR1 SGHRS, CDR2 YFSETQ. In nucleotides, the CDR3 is TGCGCCAGCAGCTTGGACAGTAAGCAGTTCTTC. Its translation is CASSLDSKQFF.

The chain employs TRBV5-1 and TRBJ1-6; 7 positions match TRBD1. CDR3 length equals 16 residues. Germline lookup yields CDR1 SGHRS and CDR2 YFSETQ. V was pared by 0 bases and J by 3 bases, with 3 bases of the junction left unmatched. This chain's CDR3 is CASSLDGTDYNSPLHF. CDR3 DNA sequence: TGCGCCAGCAGCTTGGACGGGACAGACTATAATTCACCCCTCCACTTT.

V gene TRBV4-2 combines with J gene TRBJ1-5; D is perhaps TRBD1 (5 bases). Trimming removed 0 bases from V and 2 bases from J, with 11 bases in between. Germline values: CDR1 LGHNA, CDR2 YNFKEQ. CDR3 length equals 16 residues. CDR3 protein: CASSQEGRRGNQPQHF. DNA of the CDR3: TGTGCCAGCAGCCAAGAGGGGCGGAGAGGCAATCAGCCCCAGCATTTT.

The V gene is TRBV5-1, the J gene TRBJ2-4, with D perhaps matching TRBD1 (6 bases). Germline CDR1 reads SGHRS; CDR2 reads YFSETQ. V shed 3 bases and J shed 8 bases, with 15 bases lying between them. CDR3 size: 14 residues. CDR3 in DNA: TGCGCCAGCAGCTCGTCAGGGCAGGGGTACATTCAGTACTTC. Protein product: CASSSSGQGYIQYF.

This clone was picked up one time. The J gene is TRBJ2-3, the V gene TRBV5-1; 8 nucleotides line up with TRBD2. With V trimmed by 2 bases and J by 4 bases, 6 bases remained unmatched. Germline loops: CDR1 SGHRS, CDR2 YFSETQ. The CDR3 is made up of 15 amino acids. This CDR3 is CASSFPTSEADTQYF. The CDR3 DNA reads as TGCGCCAGCAGCTTTCCGACTAGCGAGGCAGATACGCAGTATTTT.

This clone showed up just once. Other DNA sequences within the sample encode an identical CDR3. CDR3 DNA: TGTGCCAGCAGAGACAGCTCCTATAATTCACCCCTCCACTTT. Amino acids: CASRDSSYNSPLHF. The chain has TRBV2 and TRBJ1-6; D might be TRBD1 (5 bases). V was cut by 6 bases and J by 0 bases, with 6 bases left in between. CDR1 is SNHLY, CDR2 FYNNEI, per germline. This CDR3 region has 14 residues.

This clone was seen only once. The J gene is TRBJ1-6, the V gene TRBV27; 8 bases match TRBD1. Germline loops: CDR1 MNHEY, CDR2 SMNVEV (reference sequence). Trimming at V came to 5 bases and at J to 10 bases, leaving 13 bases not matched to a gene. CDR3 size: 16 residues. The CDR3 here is CASSPSGRGRSSPLHF. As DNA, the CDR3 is TGTGCCAGCAGTCCATCTGGCAGGGGGCGTAGCTCACCCCTCCACTTT.

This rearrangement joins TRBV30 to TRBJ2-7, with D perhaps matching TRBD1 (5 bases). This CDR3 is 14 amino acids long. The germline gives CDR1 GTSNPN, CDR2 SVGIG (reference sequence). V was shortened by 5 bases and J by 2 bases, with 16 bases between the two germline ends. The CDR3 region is CAWAGPRRPYEQYF. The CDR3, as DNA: TGTGCCTGGGCAGGGCCCCGGCGACCCTACGAGCAGTACTTC. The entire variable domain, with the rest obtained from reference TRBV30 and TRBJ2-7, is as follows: SQTIHQWPATLVQPVGSPLSLECTVEGTSNPNLYWYRQAAGRGLQLLFYSVGIGQISSEVPQNLSASRPQDRQFILSSKKLLLSDSGFYLCAWAGPRRPYEQYFGPGTRLTVT.

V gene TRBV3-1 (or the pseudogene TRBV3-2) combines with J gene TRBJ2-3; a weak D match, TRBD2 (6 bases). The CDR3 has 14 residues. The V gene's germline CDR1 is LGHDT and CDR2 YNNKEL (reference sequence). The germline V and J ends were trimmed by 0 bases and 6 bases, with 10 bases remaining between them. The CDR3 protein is CASSQDTSGDTQYF. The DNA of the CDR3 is TGTGCCAGCAGCCAAGATACCAGCGGGGATACGCAGTATTTT.

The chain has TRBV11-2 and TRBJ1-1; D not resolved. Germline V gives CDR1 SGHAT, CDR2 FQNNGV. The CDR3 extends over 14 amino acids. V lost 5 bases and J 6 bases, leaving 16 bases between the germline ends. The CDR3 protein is CASSPHSLGSEAFF. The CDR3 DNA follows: TGTGCCAGCAGCCCTCACTCATTGGGCTCTGAAGCTTTCTTT.

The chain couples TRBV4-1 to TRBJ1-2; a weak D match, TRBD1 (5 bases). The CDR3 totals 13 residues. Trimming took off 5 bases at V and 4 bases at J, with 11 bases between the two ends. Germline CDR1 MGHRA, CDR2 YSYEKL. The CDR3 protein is CASSTRDSYGYTF. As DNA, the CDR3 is TGCGCCAGCAGCACCCGTGACAGCTATGGCTACACCTTC.

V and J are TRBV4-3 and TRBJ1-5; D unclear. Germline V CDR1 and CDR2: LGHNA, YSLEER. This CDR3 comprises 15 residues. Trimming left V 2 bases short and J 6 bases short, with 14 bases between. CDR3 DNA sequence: TGCGCCAGCAGCCAAAGGATGACAAGTGGTCAGCCCCAGCATTTT. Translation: CASSQRMTSGQPQHF.

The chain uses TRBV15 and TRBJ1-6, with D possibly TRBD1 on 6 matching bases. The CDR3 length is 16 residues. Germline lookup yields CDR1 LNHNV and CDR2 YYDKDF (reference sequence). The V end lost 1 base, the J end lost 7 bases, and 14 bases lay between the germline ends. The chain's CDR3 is CATSRAPGVGNSPLHF. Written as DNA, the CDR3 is TGTGCCACCAGCAGAGCCCCAGGGGTTGGAAATTCACCCCTCCACTTT.

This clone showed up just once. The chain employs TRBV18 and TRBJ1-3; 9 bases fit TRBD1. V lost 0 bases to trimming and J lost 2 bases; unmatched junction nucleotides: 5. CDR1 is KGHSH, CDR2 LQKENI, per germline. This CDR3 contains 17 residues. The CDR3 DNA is TGTGCCAGCTCACCACCGGGGACAGGGCTTGCTGGAAACACCATATATTTT. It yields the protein CASSPPGTGLAGNTIYF.

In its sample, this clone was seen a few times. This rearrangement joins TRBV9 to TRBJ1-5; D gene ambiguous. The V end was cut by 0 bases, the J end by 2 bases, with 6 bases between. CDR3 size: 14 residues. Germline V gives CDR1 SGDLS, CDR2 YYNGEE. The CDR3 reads CASSVDQGNQPQHF. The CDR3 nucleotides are TGTGCCAGCAGCGTAGATCAGGGCAATCAGCCCCAGCATTTT. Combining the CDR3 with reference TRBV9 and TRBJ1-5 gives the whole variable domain DSGVTQTPKHLITATGQRVTLRCSPRSGDLSVYWYQQSLDQGLQFLIQYYNGEERAKGNILERFSAQQFPDLHSELNLSSLELGDSALYFCASSVDQGNQPQHFGDGTRLSIL.

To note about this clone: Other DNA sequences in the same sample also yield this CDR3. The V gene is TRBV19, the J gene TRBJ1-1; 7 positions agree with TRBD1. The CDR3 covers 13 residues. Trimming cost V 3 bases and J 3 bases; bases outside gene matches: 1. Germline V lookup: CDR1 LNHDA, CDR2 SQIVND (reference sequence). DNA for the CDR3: TGTGCCAGTAGTATGGGACAGTACACTGAAGCTTTCTTT. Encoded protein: CASSMGQYTEAFF. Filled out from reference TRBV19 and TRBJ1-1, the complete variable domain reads DGGITQSPKYLFRKEGQNVTLSCEQNLNHDAMYWYRQDPGQGLRLIYYSQIVNDFQKGDIAEGYSVSREKKESFPLTVTSAQKNPTAFYLCASSMGQYTEAFFGQGTRLTVV.